This record concerns one TCR beta chain sequence. Its matching antigen is unknown. Assay: immunoSEQ multiplex PCR; the TCRdb copy retains only in-frame clones and omits some. The sample has more than 2,000,000 clones, 85% to 95% seen once. Donors were healthy HIV-negative adults without recently reported acute infections or vaccinations. This record belongs to a study of shared clonotypes between healthy human individuals. Whole-study context: Per donor, CD8 memory used one plate, CD8 naive used two, CD4 memory used three and CD4 naive used three.

This CDR3 is 15 amino acids long. V shed 2 bases and J 4 bases; nucleotides not matched to a gene: 7. Germline CDR1 and CDR2: KGHSH and LQKENI. Study outcomes and limitations: Larger estimated richness was generally seen in naive subsets than in memory subsets.

This sequence was found in a man between 18 and 35 years old in good health. Some clones in this sample may be carry-over from other donors' samples. The chain is built from TRBV18 and TRBJ2-7; 8 bases match TRBD2. Sequenced sample: naive CD4+ T cells from PBMCs. Subset noted: CD45RA+ positively selected. The DNA of the CDR3 is TGTGCCAGCTCACCAGAAGCGGGAGATCTTTACGAGCAGTACTTC. This sequence encodes CASSPEAGDLYEQYF.